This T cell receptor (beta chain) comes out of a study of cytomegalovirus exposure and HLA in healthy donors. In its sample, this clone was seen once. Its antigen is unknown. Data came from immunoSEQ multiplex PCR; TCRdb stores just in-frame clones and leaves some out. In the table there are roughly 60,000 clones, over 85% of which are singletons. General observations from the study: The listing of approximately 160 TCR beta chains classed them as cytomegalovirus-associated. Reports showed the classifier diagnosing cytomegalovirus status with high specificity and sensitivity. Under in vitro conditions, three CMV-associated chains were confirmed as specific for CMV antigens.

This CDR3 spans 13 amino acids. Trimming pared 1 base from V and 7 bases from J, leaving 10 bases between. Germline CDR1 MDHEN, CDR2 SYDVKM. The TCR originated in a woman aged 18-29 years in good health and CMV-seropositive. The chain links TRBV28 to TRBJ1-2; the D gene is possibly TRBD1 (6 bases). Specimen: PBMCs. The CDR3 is CASSLFRRGGYTF. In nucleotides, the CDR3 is TGTGCCAGCAGTTTATTCCGCAGGGGTGGCTACACCTTC.